This TCR beta chain was documented in a study of cytomegalovirus exposure and HLA in healthy donors. Study-wide results and caveats: Presence/absence analyses supposed approximately even sequencing depth among donors. According to a later analysis, donors in an Asian-associated ancestry cluster reportedly had fewer N-insertions than the roughly 720-donor mean.

V shed 0 bases, J shed 4 bases, and the junction held 8 bases outside the gene matches. Germline V gives CDR1 MNHNS, CDR2 SASEGT. The CDR3 loop spans 16 amino acids. Researchers ran the PCR with 60 Vbeta and 13 Jbeta primers. Profiled with immunoSEQ multiplex PCR; TCRdb holds only in-frame clones, not every one. The table has roughly 120,000 clones, about 75% seen once. On this clone itself: Its antigen is not identified.

All the people who gave samples were healthy bone marrow donors. The sample was PBMCs. The chain joins TRBV6-1 to TRBJ2-7; 8 bases line up with TRBD1. This clonotype was obtained from a man aged 55 to 70 in good health and CMV-seropositive. DNA of the CDR3: TGTGCCAGCAGTGAAGCCAGCGGACAGGGTATATACGAGCAGTACTTC. Translating it yields CASSEASGQGIYEQYF.